The present T cell receptor beta chain was sequenced within a study of blood T cell repertoires in COVID-19. Study as a whole: Both acute and convalescent COVID-19 samples were obtained from the United States, Italy and Spain. From T cells, B-cell-depleted T cells, or PBMCs came the material, which was cDNA or gDNA.

The CDR3 is made up of 14 amino acids. CDR1 and CDR2 from the germline V gene are MGHDK and SYGVNS. Trimming cost V 2 bases and J 0 bases, with 5 bases left between them. In the authors' workflow: Researchers report that nucleated cell counts were estimated from reference gene primer amplification. The protocol was immunoSEQ multiplex PCR, while the TCRdb copy is restricted to in-frame clones and leaves out a portion. V, J and clone size were drawn from that table, and D and trimming were deduced from the DNA. This table has 100,000 to 150,000 clones, over 75% appearing once. This rearrangement joins TRBV25-1 to TRBJ1-5; weak D call: TRBD1 (5 bases). The source material was peripheral blood. This sequence was found in a woman over 75 with acute or convalescent COVID-19. CDR3 nucleotides: TGTGCCAGCAGTGAAAGGGGTAGCAATCAGCCCCAGCATTTT. Translation: CASSERGSNQPQHF. The entire variable domain, with the rest obtained from reference TRBV25-1 and TRBJ1-5, is as follows: EADIYQTPRYLVIGTGKKITLECSQTMGHDKMYWYQQDPGMELHLIHYSYGVNSTEKGDLSSESTVSRIRTEHFPLTLESARPSHTSQYLCASSERGSNQPQHFGDGTRLSIL.